A selection of T cell receptor beta chains follows, all from one sample in a study of T cell responses to AZD1222 COVID-19 vaccine. Profiled with immunoSEQ multiplex PCR; TCRdb holds only in-frame clones, not every one. The data hold about 81,000 clones, with around 93% observed a single time. Material: peripheral blood, obtained 28 days after the second AZD1222 dose. Every receptor here comes from an adult who received the AZD1222 COVID-19 vaccine. CDR3s include the opening cysteine and the closing phenylalanine or tryptophan. A D gene is named only where the DNA matches it firmly. Not all rows give a size; the values are once, few, many and, for expanded clones, a class.

TRBD2,TRBJ2-2,TRBV5-8,NA,CASSSGLAGGGGELFF,TGTGCCAGCAGCTCGGGACTAGCGGGAGGAGGCGGGGAGCTGTTTTTT
TRBD1,TRBJ2-3,TRBV28,NA,CASSLITGGSLTDTQYF,TGTGCCAGCAGTTTAATCACAGGGGGTTCTTTGACAGATACGCAGTATTTT
TRBD2,TRBJ2-5,TRBV5-4,once,CASSSPSSGRWETQYF,TGTGCCAGCAGCTCCCCCTCTAGCGGGAGGTGGGAGACCCAGTACTTC
NA,TRBJ2-2,TRBV7-3,NA,CASSLRQGNTGELFF,TGTGCCAGCAGCTTACGCCAGGGGAACACCGGGGAGCTGTTTTTT
NA,TRBJ2-7,TRBV11-1,NA,CASSLVRATPREQYF,TGTGCCAGCAGCTTAGTGCGCGCGACCCCCAGGGAGCAGTACTTC
NA,TRBJ1-1,TRBV11-2,NA,CASSLEPNTEAFF,TGTGCCAGCAGCTTAGAACCGAACACTGAAGCTTTCTTT
NA,TRBJ2-1,TRBV7-2,NA,CASSFQGGANEQFF,TGTGCCAGCAGCTTCCAGGGGGGAGCGAATGAGCAGTTCTTC
TRBD2,TRBJ2-7,TRBV29-1,once,CSVSGSSYEQYF,TGCAGCGTTAGCGGGAGCTCCTACGAGCAGTACTTC
NA,TRBJ1-6,TRBV2,NA,CASTEGSSPLHF,TGTGCCAGCACCGAGGGGAGTTCACCCCTCCACTTT
NA,TRBJ1-1,TRBV19,NA,CASKPNGMNTEAFF,TGTGCCAGTAAGCCTAATGGGATGAACACTGAAGCTTTCTTT
TRBD1,TRBJ2-7,TRBV7-6,NA,CASSPWTGLGYEQYF,TGTGCCAGCAGCCCCTGGACAGGGCTAGGGTACGAGCAGTACTTC
NA,TRBJ2-7,TRBV7-3,NA,CASSLGGREGEQYF,TGTGCCAGCAGCTTAGGGGGCAGGGAGGGCGAGCAGTACTTC
TRBD1,TRBJ1-6,TRBV30,NA,CAWSSTGGNSPLHF,TGTGCCTGGAGTTCGACAGGGGGTAATTCACCCCTCCACTTT
TRBD2,TRBJ2-4,TRBV29-1,NA,CSARGEEGIQYF,TGCAGCGCGCGGGGGGAGGAGGGCATTCAGTACTTC
NA,TRBJ2-7,TRBV12-3/TRBV12-4,NA,CASSRTILYEQYF,TGTGCCAGCAGCCGCACCATACTTTACGAGCAGTACTTC
TRBD1,TRBJ2-3,TRBV27,once,CASSRRTGSTDTQYF,TGTGCCAGCAGTAGAAGGACAGGGAGCACAGATACGCAGTATTTT
NA,TRBJ2-7,TRBV7-2,NA,CASSLALSKDYEQYF,TGTGCCAGCAGCCTCGCGCTAAGTAAGGACTACGAGCAGTACTTC
NA,TRBJ1-4,TRBV4-3,NA,CASSLKTRGVVTNEKLFF,TGCGCCAGCAGCCTTAAGACAAGAGGGGTGGTGACTAATGAAAAACTGTTTTTT
NA,TRBJ2-2,TRBV11-2,NA,CASSLQRSANTGELFF,TGTGCCAGCAGCCTCCAGCGCTCCGCGAACACCGGGGAGCTGTTTTTT
NA,TRBJ1-5,TRBV19,NA,CASSMGLRGSNQPQHF,TGTGCCAGTAGTATGGGCCTACGGGGGAGCAATCAGCCCCAGCATTTT
NA,TRBJ1-1,TRBV28,NA,CASTRRFTEAFF,TGTGCCAGCACGAGACGTTTTACTGAAGCTTTCTTT
TRBD2,TRBJ2-1,TRBV6-2/TRBV6-3,NA,CASSYSTQLPTASSGYNEQFF,TGTGCCAGCAGTTACTCGACCCAATTGCCTACGGCGTCTAGCGGATACAATGAGCAGTTCTTC
NA,TRBJ2-7,TRBV2,NA,CASSNDPISSYEQYF,TGTGCCAGCAGTAACGACCCCATCAGCTCCTACGAGCAGTACTTC
TRBD1,TRBJ1-3,TRBV7-8,NA,CASSLVTQGARGNTIYF,TGTGCCAGCAGCTTGGTCACTCAGGGGGCTCGGGGAAACACCATATATTTT